This T cell receptor beta chain is drawn from a study of shared clonotypes between healthy human individuals. The repertoire was sequenced with immunoSEQ multiplex PCR; TCRdb's copy has only in-frame clones and lacks some. This table has about 1.1 million clones, 77% appearing once. This CDR3 has 13 residues. Germline assignment: CDR1 MNHEY and CDR2 SVGAGI. V was pared by 6 bases and J by 3 bases, with 12 bases between. The gene calls are TRBV6-5 and TRBJ2-7; D perhaps matches TRBD2 (5 bases). The TCR originated in a man younger than 35 in good health. Some clones in this sample may be carry-over from other donors' samples. The sample was memory CD4+ T cells from PBMCs. Subset denoted: CD45RA-negative fraction. CDR3 loop: CASRPWTGYEQYF. The CDR3 DNA is TGTGCCAGCAGACCCTGGACTGGCTACGAGCAGTACTTC.